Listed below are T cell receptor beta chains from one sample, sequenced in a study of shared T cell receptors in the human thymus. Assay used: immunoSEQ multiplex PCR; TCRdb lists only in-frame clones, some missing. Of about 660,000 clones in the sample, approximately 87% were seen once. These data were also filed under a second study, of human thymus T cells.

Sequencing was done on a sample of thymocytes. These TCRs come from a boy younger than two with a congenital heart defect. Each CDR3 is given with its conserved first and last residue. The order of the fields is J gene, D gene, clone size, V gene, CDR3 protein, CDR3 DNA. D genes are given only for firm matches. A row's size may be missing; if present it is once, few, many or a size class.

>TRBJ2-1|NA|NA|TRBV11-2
CASSLDGRTQGGWEQFF
TGTGCCAGCAGCTTAGATGGAAGGACACAGGGCGGGTGGGAGCAGTTCTTC
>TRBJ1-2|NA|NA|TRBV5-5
CASSPASLRGVDYGYTF
TGTGCCAGCAGCCCGGCGTCCCTCAGGGGTGTTGACTATGGCTACACCTTC
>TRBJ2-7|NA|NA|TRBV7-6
CASSLAAVRGASSANEQYF
TGTGCCAGCAGCTTAGCGGCGGTCCGGGGGGCATCTAGTGCCAACGAGCAGTACTTC
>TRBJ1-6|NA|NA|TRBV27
CASGATGTISPLHF
TGTGCCAGCGGCGCGACGGGGACAATTTCACCCCTCCACTTT
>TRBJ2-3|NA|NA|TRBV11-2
CASSLGGMPGTRTDTQYF
TGTGCCAGCAGCTTAGGGGGGATGCCCGGGACTCGCACAGATACGCAGTATTTT
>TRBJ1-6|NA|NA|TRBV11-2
CASSLTLGMGVNSPLHF
TGTGCCAGCAGCTTAACGTTGGGGATGGGAGTTAATTCACCCCTCCACTTT
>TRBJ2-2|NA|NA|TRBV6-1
CASSTGRDTGELFF
TGTGCCAGCAGCACAGGGCGTGACACCGGGGAGCTGTTTTTT
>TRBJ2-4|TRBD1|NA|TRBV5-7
CASSAGTVIAKNIQYF
TGTGCCAGCAGCGCCGGGACAGTCATAGCCAAAAACATTCAGTACTTC
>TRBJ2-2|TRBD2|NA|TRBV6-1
CASSEALAGVKGGELFF
TGTGCCAGCAGTGAAGCGCTAGCGGGAGTGAAGGGCGGGGAGCTGTTTTTT
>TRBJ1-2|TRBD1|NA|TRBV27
CASSPTRGEANYGYTF
TGTGCCAGCAGTCCAACCAGGGGGGAAGCTAACTATGGCTACACCTTC
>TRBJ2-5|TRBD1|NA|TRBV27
CASSIRDRQGTQYF
TGTGCCAGCAGTATCCGGGACAGACAAGGGACCCAGTACTTC
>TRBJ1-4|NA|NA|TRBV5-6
CASSLRNERDGKYREKLFF
TGTGCCAGCAGCTTGCGGAACGAACGCGACGGGAAATATAGGGAAAAACTGTTTTTT
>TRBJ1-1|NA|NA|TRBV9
CASSVVGAQPEAFF
TGTGCCAGCAGCGTAGTAGGGGCCCAACCTGAAGCTTTCTTT
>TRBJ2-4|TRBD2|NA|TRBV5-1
CASSPTPPTTDGGLAKNIQYF
TGCGCCAGCAGCCCCACCCCACCCACAACCGACGGGGGGTTAGCCAAAAACATTCAGTACTTC
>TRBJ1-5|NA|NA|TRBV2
CASSNKTASGGQPQHF
TGTGCCAGCAGTAACAAAACAGCGTCGGGCGGGCAGCCCCAGCATTTT
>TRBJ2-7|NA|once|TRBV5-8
CASENSGLTYEQYF
TGTGCCAGCGAGAATAGCGGACTCACCTACGAGCAGTACTTC
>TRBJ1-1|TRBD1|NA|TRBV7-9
CASSLADRSYTEAFF
TGTGCCAGCAGCTTAGCGGACAGGAGCTACACTGAAGCTTTCTTT
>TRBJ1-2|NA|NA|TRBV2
CASSERQPLGYTF
TGTGCCAGCAGTGAAAGACAGCCCCTGGGCTACACCTTC
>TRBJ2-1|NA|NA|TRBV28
CASSEHCNEQFF
TGTGCCAGCAGTGAACATTGCAATGAGCAGTTCTTC
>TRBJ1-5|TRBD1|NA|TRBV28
CASSTRQGVVFQPQHF
TGTGCCAGCAGTACCCGACAGGGGGTAGTGTTTCAGCCCCAGCATTTT
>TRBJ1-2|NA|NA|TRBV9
CASSPPLGEDGYTF
TGTGCCAGCAGCCCCCCCCTAGGGGAAGATGGCTACACCTTC
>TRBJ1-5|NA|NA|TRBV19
CASSTEQGLSNQPQHF
TGTGCCAGTAGTACGGAACAGGGCTTGAGCAATCAGCCCCAGCATTTT
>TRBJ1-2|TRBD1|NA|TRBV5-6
CASSRGQVLYGYTF
TGTGCCAGCAGCCGAGGACAGGTTCTATATGGCTACACCTTC
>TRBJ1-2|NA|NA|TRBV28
CASSRQRDYGYTF
TGTGCCAGCAGTCGACAGAGAGACTATGGCTACACCTTC
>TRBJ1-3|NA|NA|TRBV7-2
CASSRTSGSGNTIYF
TGTGCCAGCAGCCGGACTTCTGGCTCTGGAAACACCATATATTTT
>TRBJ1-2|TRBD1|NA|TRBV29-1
CSVVPTGTGGYGYTF
TGCAGCGTTGTGCCAACTGGGACAGGGGGATATGGCTACACCTTC
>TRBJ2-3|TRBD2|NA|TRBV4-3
CASSQDRGRGGTDTQYF
TGCGCCAGCAGCCAAGATCGGGGGCGGGGGGGCACAGATACGCAGTATTTT
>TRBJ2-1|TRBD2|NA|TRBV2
CASRGGTSGWNEQFF
TGTGCCAGCAGGGGCGGGACTAGCGGGTGGAATGAGCAGTTCTTC
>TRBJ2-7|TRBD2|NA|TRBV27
CASSPRGVLAGISYEQYF
TGTGCCAGCAGCCCACGGGGGGTGCTAGCGGGAATCTCCTACGAGCAGTACTTC
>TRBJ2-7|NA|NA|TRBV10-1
CASSESGSSDEQYF
TGCGCCAGCAGTGAGTCTGGGAGTAGCGACGAGCAGTACTTC
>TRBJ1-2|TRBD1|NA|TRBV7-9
CASSHAGQGAHGYTF
TGTGCCAGCAGCCATGCGGGACAGGGGGCGCATGGCTACACCTTC
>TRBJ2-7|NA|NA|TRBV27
CASSRIPAGSYEQYF
TGTGCCAGCAGTAGAATCCCGGCGGGCTCCTACGAGCAGTACTTC
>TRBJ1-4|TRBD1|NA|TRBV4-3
CASSQDGGDRAEKLFF
TGCGCCAGCAGCCAAGATGGAGGGGACAGAGCTGAAAAACTGTTTTTT
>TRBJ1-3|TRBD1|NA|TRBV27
CASRDRGRSGNTIYF
TGTGCCAGTAGGGACAGGGGGCGGTCTGGAAACACCATATATTTT
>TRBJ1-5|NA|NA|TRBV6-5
CASSMGGLGNQPQHF
TGTGCCAGCAGTATGGGAGGTCTCGGCAATCAGCCCCAGCATTTT
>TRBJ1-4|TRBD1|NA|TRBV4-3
CASSQGLVLRTGENEKLFF
TGCGCCAGCAGCCAAGGACTCGTACTAAGGACAGGGGAGAATGAAAAACTGTTTTTT
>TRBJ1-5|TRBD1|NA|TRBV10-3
CAISESWQGAVGGQPQHF
TGTGCCATCAGTGAGTCGTGGCAGGGGGCTGTCGGGGGTCAGCCCCAGCATTTT
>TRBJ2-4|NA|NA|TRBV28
CASSLAGTLSPLAKNIQYF
TGTGCCAGCAGTTTGGCCGGGACACTGTCCCCTCTAGCCAAAAACATTCAGTACTTC
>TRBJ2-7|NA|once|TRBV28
CASREGQSSYEQYF
TGTGCCAGCAGGGAGGGACAGTCATCCTACGAGCAGTACTTC
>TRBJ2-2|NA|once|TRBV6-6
CASSDSGQNTGELFF
TGTGCCAGCAGTGACTCCGGACAAAACACCGGGGAGCTGTTTTTT
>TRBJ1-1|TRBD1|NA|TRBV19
CASSKLDRGGNTEAFF
TGTGCCAGTAGTAAACTGGACAGGGGGGGAAACACTGAAGCTTTCTTT
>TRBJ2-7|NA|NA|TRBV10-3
CASTPGRRPYEQYF
TGTGCCTCAACCCCGGGAAGGAGACCCTACGAGCAGTACTTC
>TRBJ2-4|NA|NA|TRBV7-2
CASSLGGQNIQYF
TGTGCCAGCAGCTTAGGGGGGCAAAACATTCAGTACTTC